Listed here is a single T cell receptor beta chain. No antigen is known for it. The data were produced by immunoSEQ multiplex PCR, yet TCRdb's version contains in-frame clones alone and is incomplete. This table holds 550,000 to 800,000 clones, roughly 70% found once. This sample is drawn from a study of shared clonotypes between healthy human individuals. Points from the study as a whole: The donor pool, a small one, limited the genetic and exposure-history diversity represented.

This CDR3 spans 17 amino acids. J lost 2 bases, V lost 5 bases, and 6 bases had no gene match. Germline V gene lookup returns CDR1 LNHDA and CDR2 SQIVND (reference sequence). Source material: memory CD4+ T cells sorted from blood. As to subset: CD45RA-negative fraction. This TCR derives from a woman aged 25-40 years in good health. The rearrangement joins TRBV19 to TRBJ2-7; 16 bases line up with TRBD2. The CDR3 protein is CASSYGTSGRETYEQYF. The CDR3 coding sequence is TGTGCCAGTAGTTATGGGACTAGCGGGAGGGAAACCTACGAGCAGTACTTC.